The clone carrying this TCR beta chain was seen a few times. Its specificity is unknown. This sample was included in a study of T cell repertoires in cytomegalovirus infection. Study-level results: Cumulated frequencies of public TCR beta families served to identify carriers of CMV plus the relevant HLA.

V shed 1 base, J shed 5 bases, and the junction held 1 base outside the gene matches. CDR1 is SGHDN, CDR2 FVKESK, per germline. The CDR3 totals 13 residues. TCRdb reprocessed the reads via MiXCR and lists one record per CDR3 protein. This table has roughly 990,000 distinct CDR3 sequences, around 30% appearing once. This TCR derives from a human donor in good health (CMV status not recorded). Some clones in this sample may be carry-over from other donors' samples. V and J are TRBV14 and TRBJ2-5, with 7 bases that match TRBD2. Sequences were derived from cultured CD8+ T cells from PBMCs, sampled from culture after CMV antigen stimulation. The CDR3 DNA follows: TGTGCCAGCAGCCAAGCCGGGAGGGAGACCCAGTACTTC. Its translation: CASSQAGRETQYF.